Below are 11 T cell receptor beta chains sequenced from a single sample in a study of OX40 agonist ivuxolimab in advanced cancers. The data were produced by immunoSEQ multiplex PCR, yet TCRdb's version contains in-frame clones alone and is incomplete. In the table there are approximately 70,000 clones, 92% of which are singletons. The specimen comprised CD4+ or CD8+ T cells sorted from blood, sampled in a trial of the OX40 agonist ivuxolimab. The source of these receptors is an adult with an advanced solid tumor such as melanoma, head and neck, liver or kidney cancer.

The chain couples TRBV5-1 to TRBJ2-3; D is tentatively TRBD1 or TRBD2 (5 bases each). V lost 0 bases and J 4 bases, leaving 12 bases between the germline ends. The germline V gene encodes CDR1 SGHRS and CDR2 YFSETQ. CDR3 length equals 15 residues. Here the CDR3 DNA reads TGCGCCAGCAGCTTGGAACCAGGGAGAGCAGATACGCAGTATTTT. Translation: CASSLEPGRADTQYF. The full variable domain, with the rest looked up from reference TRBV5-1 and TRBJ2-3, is KAGVTQTPRYLIKTRGQQVTLSCSPISGHRSVSWYQQTPGQGLQFLFEYFSETQRNKGNFPGRFSGRQFSNSRSEMNVSTLELGDSALYLCASSLEPGRADTQYFGPGTRLTVL.

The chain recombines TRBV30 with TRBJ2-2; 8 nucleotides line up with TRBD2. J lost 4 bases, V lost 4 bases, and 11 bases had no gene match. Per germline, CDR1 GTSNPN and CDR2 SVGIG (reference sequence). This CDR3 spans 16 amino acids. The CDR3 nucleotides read TGTGCCTGGAACGGGAGGGTAATAGCAAGCACCGGGGAGCTGTTTTTT. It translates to CAWNGRVIASTGELFF. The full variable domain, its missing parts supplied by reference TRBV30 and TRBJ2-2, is SQTIHQWPATLVQPVGSPLSLECTVEGTSNPNLYWYRQAAGRGLQLLFYSVGIGQISSEVPQNLSASRPQDRQFILSSKKLLLSDSGFYLCAWNGRVIASTGELFFGEGSRLTVL.

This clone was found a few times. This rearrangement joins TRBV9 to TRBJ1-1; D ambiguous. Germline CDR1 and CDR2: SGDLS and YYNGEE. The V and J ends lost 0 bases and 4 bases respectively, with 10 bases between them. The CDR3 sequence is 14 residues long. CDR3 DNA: TGTGCCAGCAGCGTAGCACAGACTTCCACTGAAGCTTTCTTT. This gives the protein CASSVAQTSTEAFF. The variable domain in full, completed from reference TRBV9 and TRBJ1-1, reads DSGVTQTPKHLITATGQRVTLRCSPRSGDLSVYWYQQSLDQGLQFLIQYYNGEERAKGNILERFSAQQFPDLHSELNLSSLELGDSALYFCASSVAQTSTEAFFGQGTRLTVV.

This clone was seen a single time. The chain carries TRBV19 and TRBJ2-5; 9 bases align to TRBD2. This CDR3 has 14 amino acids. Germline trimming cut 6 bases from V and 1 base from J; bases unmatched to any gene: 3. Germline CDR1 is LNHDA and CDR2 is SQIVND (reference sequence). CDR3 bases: TGTGCCAGTAGGGCTAGCGGGGCCCAAGAGACCCAGTACTTC. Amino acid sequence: CASRASGAQETQYF.

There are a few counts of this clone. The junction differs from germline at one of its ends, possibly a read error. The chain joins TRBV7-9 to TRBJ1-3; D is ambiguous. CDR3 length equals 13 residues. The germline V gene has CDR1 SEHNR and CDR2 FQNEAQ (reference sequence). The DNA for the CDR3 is TGTGCCAGCAGCCTAGCAGGAGAAAACACCATATATTTT. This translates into CASSLAGENTIYF.

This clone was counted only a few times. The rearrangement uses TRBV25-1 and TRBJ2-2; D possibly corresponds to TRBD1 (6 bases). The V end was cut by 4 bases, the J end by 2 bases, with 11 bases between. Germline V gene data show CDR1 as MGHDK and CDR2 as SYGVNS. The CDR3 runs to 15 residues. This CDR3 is CASSATGDNTGELFF. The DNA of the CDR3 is TGTGCCAGCAGTGCGACAGGAGACAACACCGGGGAGCTGTTTTTT.

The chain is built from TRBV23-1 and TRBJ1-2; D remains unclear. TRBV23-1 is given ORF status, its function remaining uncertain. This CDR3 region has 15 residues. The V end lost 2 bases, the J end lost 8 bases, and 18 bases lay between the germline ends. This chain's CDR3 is CASSQDGGRSKGYTF. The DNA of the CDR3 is TGCGCCAGCAGTCAAGATGGCGGCCGGAGTAAAGGCTACACCTTC.

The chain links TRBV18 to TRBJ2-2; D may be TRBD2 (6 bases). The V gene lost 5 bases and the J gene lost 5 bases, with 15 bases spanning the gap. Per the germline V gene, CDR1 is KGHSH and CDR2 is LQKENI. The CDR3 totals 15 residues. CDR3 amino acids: CASSIQEGETGELFF. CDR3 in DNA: TGTGCCAGCTCAATCCAGGAGGGTGAAACCGGGGAGCTGTTTTTT.

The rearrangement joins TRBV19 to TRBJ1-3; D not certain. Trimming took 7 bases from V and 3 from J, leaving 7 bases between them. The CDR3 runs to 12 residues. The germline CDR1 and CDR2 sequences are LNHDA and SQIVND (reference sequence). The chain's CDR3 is CASTTDGNTIYF. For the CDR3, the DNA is TGTGCCAGTACAACCGATGGAAACACCATATATTTT.

CDR3 coding DNA: TGTGCCTGGGGGAACTCTGGGGCCAACGTCCTGACTTTC. Translating it yields CAWGNSGANVLTF. J is TRBJ2-6 and V is TRBV30; D is uncertain. The CDR3 length is 13 residues. In germline, CDR1 is GTSNPN, CDR2 SVGIG (reference sequence). Trimming removed 5 bases from V and 0 bases from J, with 5 bases in between.

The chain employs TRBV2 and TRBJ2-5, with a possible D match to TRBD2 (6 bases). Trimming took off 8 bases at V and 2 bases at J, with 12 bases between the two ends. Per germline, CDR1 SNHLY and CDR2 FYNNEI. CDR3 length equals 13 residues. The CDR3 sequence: CASVRGPQETQYF. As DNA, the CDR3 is TGTGCCAGCGTGCGGGGACCTCAAGAGACCCAGTACTTC. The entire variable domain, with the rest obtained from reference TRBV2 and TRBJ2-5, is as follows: EPEVTQTPSHQVTQMGQEVILRCVPISNHLYFYWYRQILGQKVEFLVSFYNNEISEKSEIFDDQFSVERPDGSNFTLKIRSTKLEDSAMYFCASVRGPQETQYFGPGTRLLVL.